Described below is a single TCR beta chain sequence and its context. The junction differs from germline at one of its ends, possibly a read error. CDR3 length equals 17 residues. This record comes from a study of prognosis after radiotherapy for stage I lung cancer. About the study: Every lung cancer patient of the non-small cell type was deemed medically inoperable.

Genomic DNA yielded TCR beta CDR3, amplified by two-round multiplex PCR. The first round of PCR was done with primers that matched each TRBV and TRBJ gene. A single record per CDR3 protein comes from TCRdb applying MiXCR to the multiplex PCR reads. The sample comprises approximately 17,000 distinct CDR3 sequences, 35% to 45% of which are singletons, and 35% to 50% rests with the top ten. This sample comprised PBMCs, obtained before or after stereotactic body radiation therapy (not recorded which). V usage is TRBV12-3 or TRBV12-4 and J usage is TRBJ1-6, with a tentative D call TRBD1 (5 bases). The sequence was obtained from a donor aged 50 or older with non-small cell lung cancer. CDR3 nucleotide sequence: TGTACCAGCATTTCAGGGACCGCCAGCTCCTATAATTCACCCCTCCACTTT. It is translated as CTSISGTASSYNSPLHF.